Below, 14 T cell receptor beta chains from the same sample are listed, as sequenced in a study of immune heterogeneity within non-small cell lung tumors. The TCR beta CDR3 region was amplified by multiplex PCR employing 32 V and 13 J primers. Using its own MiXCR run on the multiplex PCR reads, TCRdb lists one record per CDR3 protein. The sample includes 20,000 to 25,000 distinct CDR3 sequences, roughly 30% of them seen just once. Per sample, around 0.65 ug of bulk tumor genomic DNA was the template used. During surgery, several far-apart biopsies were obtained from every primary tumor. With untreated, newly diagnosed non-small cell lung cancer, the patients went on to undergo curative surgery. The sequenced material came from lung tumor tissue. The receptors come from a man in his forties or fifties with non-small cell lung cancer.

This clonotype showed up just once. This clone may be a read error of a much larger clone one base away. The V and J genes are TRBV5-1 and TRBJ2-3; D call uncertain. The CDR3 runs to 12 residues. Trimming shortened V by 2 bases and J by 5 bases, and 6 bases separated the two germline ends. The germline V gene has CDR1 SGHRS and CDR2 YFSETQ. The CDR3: CASSFGRDTQYF. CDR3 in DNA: TGCGCCAGCAGCTTCGGGCGAGATACGCAGTATTTT.

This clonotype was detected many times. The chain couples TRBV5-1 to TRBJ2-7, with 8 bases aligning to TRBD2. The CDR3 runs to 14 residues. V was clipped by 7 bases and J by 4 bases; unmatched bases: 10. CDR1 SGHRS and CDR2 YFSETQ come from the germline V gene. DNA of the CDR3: TGCGCCAGCTCCCGGGAGGGGGGGGCTTACGAGCAGTACTTC. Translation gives CASSREGGAYEQYF.

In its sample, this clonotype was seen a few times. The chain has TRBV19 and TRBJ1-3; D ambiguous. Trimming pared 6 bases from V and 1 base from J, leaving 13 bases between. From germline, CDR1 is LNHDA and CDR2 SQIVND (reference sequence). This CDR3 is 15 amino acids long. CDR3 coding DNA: TGTGCCAGTAGCCCCCTCGGCAGTTCTGGAAACACCATATATTTT. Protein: CASSPLGSSGNTIYF.

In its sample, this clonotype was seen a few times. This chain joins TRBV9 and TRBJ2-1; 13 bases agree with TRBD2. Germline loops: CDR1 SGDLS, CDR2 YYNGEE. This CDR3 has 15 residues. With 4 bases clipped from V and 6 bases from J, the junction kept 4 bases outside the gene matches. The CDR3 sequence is CASSFGTSGTNEQFF. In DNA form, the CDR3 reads TGTGCCAGCAGCTTCGGGACTAGCGGGACCAATGAGCAGTTCTTC.

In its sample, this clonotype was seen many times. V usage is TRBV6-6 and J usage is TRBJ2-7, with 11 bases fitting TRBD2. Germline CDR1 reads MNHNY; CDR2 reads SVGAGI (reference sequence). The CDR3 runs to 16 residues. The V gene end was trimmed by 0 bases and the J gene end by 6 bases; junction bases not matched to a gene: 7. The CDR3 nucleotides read TGTGCCAGCAGTTACTCGTTATCTGGGACTAGCGGCGAGCAGTACTTC. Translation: CASSYSLSGTSGEQYF.

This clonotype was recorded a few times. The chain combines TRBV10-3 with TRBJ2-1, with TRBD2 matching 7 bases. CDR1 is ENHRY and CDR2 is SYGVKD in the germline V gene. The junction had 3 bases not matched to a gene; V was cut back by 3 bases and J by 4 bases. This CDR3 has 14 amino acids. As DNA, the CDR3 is TGTGCCATCAGTGATGCTAGCGGATACAATGAGCAGTTCTTC. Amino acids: CAISDASGYNEQFF.

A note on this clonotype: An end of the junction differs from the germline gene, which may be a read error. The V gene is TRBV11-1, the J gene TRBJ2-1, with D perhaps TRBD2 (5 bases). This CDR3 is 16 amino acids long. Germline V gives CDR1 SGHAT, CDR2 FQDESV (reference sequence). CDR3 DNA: TGTGCCAACAGCTTAGCGTTGAATCCCTCCTACAATGAGCAGTTCTTC. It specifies CANSLALNPSYNEQFF.

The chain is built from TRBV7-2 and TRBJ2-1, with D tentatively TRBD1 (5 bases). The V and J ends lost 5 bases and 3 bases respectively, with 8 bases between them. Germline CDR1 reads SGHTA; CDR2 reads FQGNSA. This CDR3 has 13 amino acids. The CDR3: CASSTTDYNEQFF. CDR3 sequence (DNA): TGTGCCAGCAGCACGACAGACTACAATGAGCAGTTCTTC.

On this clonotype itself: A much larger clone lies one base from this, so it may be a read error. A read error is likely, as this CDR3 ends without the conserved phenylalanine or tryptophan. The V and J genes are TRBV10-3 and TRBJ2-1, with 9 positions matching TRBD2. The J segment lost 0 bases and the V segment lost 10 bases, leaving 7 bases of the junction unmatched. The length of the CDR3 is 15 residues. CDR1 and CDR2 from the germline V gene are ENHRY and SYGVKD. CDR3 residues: CATATSGSSYNEQFL. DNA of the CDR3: TGTGCCACGGCGACTAGCGGCAGCTCCTACAATGAGCAGTTCTTA.

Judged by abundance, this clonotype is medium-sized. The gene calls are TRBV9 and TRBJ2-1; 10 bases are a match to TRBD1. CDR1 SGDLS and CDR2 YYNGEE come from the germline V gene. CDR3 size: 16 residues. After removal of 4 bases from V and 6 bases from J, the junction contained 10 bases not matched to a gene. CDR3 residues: CASSPPGTGVGNEQFF. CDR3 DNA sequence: TGTGCCAGCAGCCCCCCAGGGACAGGGGTGGGCAATGAGCAGTTCTTC.

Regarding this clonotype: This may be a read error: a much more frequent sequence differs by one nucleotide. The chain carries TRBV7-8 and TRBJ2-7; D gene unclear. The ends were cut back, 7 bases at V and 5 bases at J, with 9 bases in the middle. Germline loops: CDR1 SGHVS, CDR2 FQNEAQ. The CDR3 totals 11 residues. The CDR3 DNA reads TGTGCCAGCACCTCGCGGAACGAGCAGTACTTC. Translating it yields CASTSRNEQYF.

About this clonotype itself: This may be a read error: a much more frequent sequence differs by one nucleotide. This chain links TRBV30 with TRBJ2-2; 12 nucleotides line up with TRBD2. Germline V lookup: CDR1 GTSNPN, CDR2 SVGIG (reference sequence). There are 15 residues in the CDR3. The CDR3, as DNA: TGTGCCTCGTCCGGGACTAGCGGGTACACCGGGGGGCTGTTTTTT. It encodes CASSGTSGYTGGLFF.

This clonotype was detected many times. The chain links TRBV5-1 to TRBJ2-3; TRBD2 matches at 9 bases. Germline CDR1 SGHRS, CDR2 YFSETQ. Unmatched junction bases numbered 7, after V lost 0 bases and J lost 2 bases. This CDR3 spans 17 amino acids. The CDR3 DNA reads TGCGCCAGCAGCTTGGCCAAGACTAGCGGACACACAGATACGCAGTATTTT. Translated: CASSLAKTSGHTDTQYF.

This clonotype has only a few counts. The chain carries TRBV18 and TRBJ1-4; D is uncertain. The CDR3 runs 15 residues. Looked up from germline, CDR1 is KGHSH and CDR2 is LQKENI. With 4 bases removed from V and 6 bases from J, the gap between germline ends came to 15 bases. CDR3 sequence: CASSRGRSEDEKLFF. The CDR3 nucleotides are TGTGCCAGCTCACGCGGACGGAGTGAGGATGAAAAACTGTTTTTT. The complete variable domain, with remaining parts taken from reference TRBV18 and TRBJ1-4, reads NAGVMQNPRHLVRRRGQEARLRCSPMKGHSHVYWYRQLPEEGLKFMVYLQKENIIDESGMPKERFSAEFPKEGPSILRIQQVVRGDSAAYFCASSRGRSEDEKLFFGSGTQLSVL.